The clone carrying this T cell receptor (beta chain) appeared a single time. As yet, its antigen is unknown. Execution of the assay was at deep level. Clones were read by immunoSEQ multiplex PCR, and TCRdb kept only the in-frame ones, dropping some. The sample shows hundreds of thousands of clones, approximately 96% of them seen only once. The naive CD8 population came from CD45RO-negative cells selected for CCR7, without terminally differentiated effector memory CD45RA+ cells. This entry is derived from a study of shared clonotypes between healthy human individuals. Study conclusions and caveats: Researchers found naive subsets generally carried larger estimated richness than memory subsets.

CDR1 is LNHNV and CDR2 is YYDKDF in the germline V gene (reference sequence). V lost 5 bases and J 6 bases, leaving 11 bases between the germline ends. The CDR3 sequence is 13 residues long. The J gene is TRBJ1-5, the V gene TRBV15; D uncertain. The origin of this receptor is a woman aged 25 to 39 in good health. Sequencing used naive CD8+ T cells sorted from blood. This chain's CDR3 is CATSLGEGQPQHF. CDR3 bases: TGTGCCACCAGCCTCGGGGAAGGTCAGCCCCAGCATTTT.